This T cell receptor beta chain appears in the sequencing data of a study of cytomegalovirus exposure and HLA in healthy donors. Germline CDR1 and CDR2: SGHRS and YFSETQ. This CDR3 region has 12 residues. Trimming cost V 6 bases and J 6 bases, with 12 bases left between them. It was with 60 Vbeta and 13 Jbeta primers that the PCR ran. TCRdb's table, derived via immunoSEQ multiplex PCR, lists solely in-frame clones and lacks some. Of some 160,000 clones in the sample, 80% were seen once. Material for sequencing was PBMCs. This receptor was taken from a man aged 35 to 55 in good health and CMV-seronegative. This sequence joins TRBV5-1 and TRBJ1-1; no clear D. The CDR3 region is CASTSGSAEAFF. CDR3 in DNA: TGCGCCAGCACCTCAGGCTCCGCTGAAGCTTTCTTT.